This T cell receptor beta chain was sequenced for a study of blood T cells in healthy people across ages. About the study: Roughly one uniquely barcoded beta molecule per two T cells was captured. Study-level results: Any conclusive comparison of naive versus antigen-experienced cells was prevented by using unsorted PBMCs.

Then a second PCR, running roughly 7 to 11 cycles, was carried out with a sample-barcoded 5' primer and a J-beta primer mix. TCRdb processed the 5' RACE reads anew with MiXCR; each CDR3 protein has one entry. The sample records about 940,000 distinct CDR3 sequences, 45% to 50% being singletons. The CDR3 runs to 14 residues. V lost 5 bases and J lost 0, with 11 bases in between. The germline V gene has CDR1 DFQATT and CDR2 SNEGSKA (reference sequence). This clonotype has a handful of counts. Its antigen is unidentified. The TCR comes from a man aged 25-45 years in good health. The chain employs TRBV20-1 and TRBJ2-4, with D hard to call. Sequencing was performed on blood. This CDR3 is CSAQNSLAKNIQYF. The CDR3 region has the DNA TGCAGTGCTCAGAATTCCCTAGCCAAAAACATTCAGTACTTC.